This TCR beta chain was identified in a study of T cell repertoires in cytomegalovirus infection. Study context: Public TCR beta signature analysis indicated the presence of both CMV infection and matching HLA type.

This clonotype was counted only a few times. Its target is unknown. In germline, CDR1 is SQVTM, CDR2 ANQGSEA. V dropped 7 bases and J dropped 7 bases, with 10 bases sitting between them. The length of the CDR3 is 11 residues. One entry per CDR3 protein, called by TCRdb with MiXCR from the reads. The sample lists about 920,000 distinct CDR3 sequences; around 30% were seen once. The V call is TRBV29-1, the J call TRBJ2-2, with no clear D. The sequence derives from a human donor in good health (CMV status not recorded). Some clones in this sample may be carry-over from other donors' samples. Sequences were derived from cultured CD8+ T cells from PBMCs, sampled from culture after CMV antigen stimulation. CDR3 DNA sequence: TGCAGCGGTGGGCGGCACGGGGAGCTGTTTTTT. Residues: CSGGRHGELFF.